Listed here are 23 T cell receptor beta chains from one sample, sequenced in a study of STAT5B mutations in CD4+ large granular lymphocyte leukemia. Sequencing was performed with immunoSEQ multiplex PCR; in TCRdb, only in-frame clones are kept and a portion is missing. Among some 29,000 clones, 65% to 80% were seen once, and the ten largest hold under 1.2%. Sequenced material: CD4+ T cells from blood buffy coats. These receptor sequences come from a human donor in good health.

This clone has more than one count but fewer than ten. The chain recombines TRBV7-9 with TRBJ1-4; tentative D call: TRBD1 (5 bases). The CDR3 runs to 12 residues. Germline CDR1 is SEHNR and CDR2 is FQNEAQ (reference sequence). V lost 5 bases and J 8 bases, leaving 9 bases between the germline ends. CDR3 sequence: CASSQGGEKLFF. CDR3 nucleotides: TGTGCCAGCAGCCAGGGCGGGGAAAAACTGTTTTTT.

This clone is a singleton in its sample. The rearrangement joins TRBV11-2 to TRBJ1-1; D is possibly TRBD1 (5 bases). V lost 5 bases, J lost 4 bases, and 14 bases lay in between. Germline V gene lookup returns CDR1 SGHAT and CDR2 FQNNGV. This CDR3 region has 14 residues. The CDR3 DNA sequence: TGTGCCAGCAGCATCGTGGGTGGGGGCACTGAAGCTTTCTTT. Its protein product is CASSIVGGGTEAFF.

The chain joins TRBV5-6 to TRBJ2-2, with a tentative D call TRBD2 (5 bases). The CDR3 is 16 residues long. Germline lookup yields CDR1 SGHDT and CDR2 YYEEEE. V gave up 4 bases and J gave up 9 bases, with 22 bases separating them. Here the CDR3 reads CASSVYTGIGSRELFF. Written as DNA, the CDR3 is TGTGCCAGCAGCGTGTACACCGGGATAGGAAGCCGGGAGCTGTTTTTT.

This sequence joins TRBV15 and TRBJ1-5, with D possibly being TRBD1 (5 bases). Germline V CDR1 and CDR2: LNHNV, YYDKDF (reference sequence). The CDR3 contains 15 residues. The V and J ends lost 5 bases and 6 bases respectively, with 17 bases between them. As DNA, the CDR3 is TGTGCCACCAGCCCCGATGGGGGGGGAGGTCAGCCCCAGCATTTT. Its protein product is CATSPDGGGGQPQHF. Filled out from reference TRBV15 and TRBJ1-5, the complete variable domain reads DAMVIQNPRYQVTQFGKPVTLSCSQTLNHNVMYWYQQKSSQAPKLLFHYYDKDFNNEADTPDNFQSRRPNTSFCFLDIRSPGLGDTAMYLCATSPDGGGGQPQHFGDGTRLSIL.

The chain employs TRBV5-5 and TRBJ2-3; D not resolved. With 0 bases removed from V and 4 bases from J, the gap between germline ends came to 18 bases. In germline, CDR1 is SGHKS, CDR2 YYEKEE (reference sequence). This CDR3 is 17 amino acids long. CDR3: CASSLGTSEWKSDTQYF. The CDR3 region has the DNA TGTGCCAGCAGCTTGGGGACCTCAGAGTGGAAATCAGATACGCAGTATTTT.

The table lists this clone with a few counts. The V call is TRBV6-1, the J call TRBJ1-2; 7 nucleotides agree with TRBD1. Germline V gene data show CDR1 as MNHNS and CDR2 as SASEGT. The CDR3 covers 13 residues. The ends lost 6 bases at V and 8 bases at J; junction bases unmatched: 9. In DNA, the CDR3 is TGTGCCAGCAGCGCGACAGGGCCCGTGGGCTACACCTTC. This codes for CASSATGPVGYTF.

This clone was counted once. CDR3 DNA: TGTGCCAGCAGTTTGCAGGGAGGGGATAGAGAGCAGTACTTC. This encodes CASSLQGGDREQYF. The V and J genes are TRBV28 and TRBJ2-7; TRBD2 agrees at 7 bases. J gave up 7 bases and V 3 bases, and 9 bases lay outside the gene matches. The germline V gene has CDR1 MDHEN and CDR2 SYDVKM. The CDR3 runs to 14 residues.

The chain has TRBV7-8 and TRBJ1-5; 7 bases match TRBD1. The CDR3 loop spans 14 amino acids. Germline V gene lookup returns CDR1 SGHVS and CDR2 FQNEAQ. V lost 1 base, J lost 7 bases, and 4 bases stayed unmatched. CDR3 in DNA: TGTGCCAGCAGCTTAGTTCAGGGGGGACAGCCCCAGCATTTT. As protein: CASSLVQGGQPQHF.

The V gene is TRBV4-2, the J gene TRBJ2-5; the D is unclear. The CDR3 has 14 amino acids. V was cut by 1 base and J by 2 bases, with 8 bases left in between. Germline assignment: CDR1 LGHNA and CDR2 YNFKEQ. The CDR3 sequence is CASSQVGDQETQYF. The CDR3, as DNA: TGTGCCAGCAGCCAAGTTGGGGATCAAGAGACCCAGTACTTC.

This chain links TRBV5-5 with TRBJ1-4; no clear D. Per germline, CDR1 SGHKS and CDR2 YYEKEE (reference sequence). This CDR3 is built from 16 residues. V was trimmed by 2 bases and J by 6 bases, leaving 17 bases between them. In DNA form, the CDR3 reads TGTGCCAGCAGCTTTGACTTTTCCAGGACTGATGAAAAACTGTTTTTT. Protein sequence: CASSFDFSRTDEKLFF. The variable domain in full, with the rest retrieved from reference TRBV5-5 and TRBJ1-4, is DAGVTQSPTHLIKTRGQQVTLRCSPISGHKSVSWYQQVLGQGPQFIFQYYEKEERGRGNFPDRFSARQFPNYSSELNVNALLLGDSALYLCASSFDFSRTDEKLFFGSGTQLSVL.

The chain uses TRBV5-8 and TRBJ2-7; D call uncertain. Per the germline V gene, CDR1 is SGHTS and CDR2 is YDEGEE. V was cut by 7 bases and J by 3 bases, with 11 bases left in between. The CDR3 contains 12 residues. CDR3 amino acids: CASDGWVYEQYF. The CDR3 DNA reads TGTGCCAGCGACGGATGGGTCTACGAGCAGTACTTC.

Turning to this clone: Because it lacks the conserved phenylalanine or tryptophan at the end, this CDR3 is likely a read error. Because the CDR3's place on the DNA is in doubt, the DNA is left out and the CDR3 is given as listed by TCRdb. The J gene is TRBJ1-4, the V gene TRBV28. The germline gives CDR1 MDHEN, CDR2 SYDVKM. The CDR3 is 14 amino acids in total, end residues counted. CDR3 region: CASSPSPKGSASNT.

The chain uses TRBV5-1 and TRBJ2-1; 9 bases are shared with TRBD1. Germline V lookup: CDR1 SGHRS, CDR2 YFSETQ. The CDR3 is 14 amino acids. V lost 4 bases to trimming and J lost 8 bases; unmatched junction nucleotides: 7. CDR3 coding DNA: TGCGCCAGCAGCGTGGGACAGGGAACCGATGAGCAGTTCTTC. It is translated as CASSVGQGTDEQFF. The entire variable domain, with the rest obtained from reference TRBV5-1 and TRBJ2-1, is as follows: KAGVTQTPRYLIKTRGQQVTLSCSPISGHRSVSWYQQTPGQGLQFLFEYFSETQRNKGNFPGRFSGRQFSNSRSEMNVSTLELGDSALYLCASSVGQGTDEQFFGPGTRLTVL.

The chain carries TRBV2 and TRBJ2-2; D is perhaps TRBD1 or TRBD2 (5 bases each). The CDR3 runs to 14 residues. The ends were cut back, 8 bases at V and 2 bases at J, with 12 bases in the middle. Germline V gene sequence: CDR1 SNHLY, CDR2 FYNNEI. In DNA form, the CDR3 reads TGTGCCAGCGGGGGACGAACCAACACCGGGGAGCTGTTTTTT. Its translation is CASGGRTNTGELFF.

V gene TRBV28 combines with J gene TRBJ1-2, with D possibly being TRBD1 (5 bases). V lost 3 bases and J lost 0, with 14 bases in between. Germline CDR1 is MDHEN and CDR2 is SYDVKM. This CDR3 spans 16 amino acids. The CDR3 DNA sequence: TGTGCCAGCAGTTTGTCCGGGACTCTAGCTAACTATGGCTACACCTTC. It translates to CASSLSGTLANYGYTF.

The sample holds a few counts of this clone. In DNA form, the CDR3 reads TGTGCCATCAGTGAGTCGGCAGGGGTACTCACTGAAGCTTTCTTT. This encodes CAISESAGVLTEAFF. This chain connects TRBV10-3 to TRBJ1-1; D may be TRBD1 (6 bases). The germline V and J ends were trimmed by 0 bases and 4 bases, with 12 bases remaining between them. The germline gives CDR1 ENHRY, CDR2 SYGVKD. This CDR3 contains 15 residues.

The chain employs TRBV28 and TRBJ2-3, with D maybe TRBD2 (5 bases). V was pared by 0 bases and J by 8 bases, with 12 bases between. The V gene's germline CDR1 is MDHEN and CDR2 SYDVKM. CDR3 length equals 14 residues. The CDR3 sequence: CASSLWSDFGTQYF. The CDR3 DNA reads as TGTGCCAGCAGTTTATGGTCGGACTTTGGTACGCAGTATTTT.

The chain is built from TRBV19 and TRBJ2-2, with 7 bases lining up with TRBD2. Germline V gives CDR1 LNHDA, CDR2 SQIVND (reference sequence). The CDR3 is 14 amino acids. J gave up 0 bases and V 5 bases, and 0 bases lay outside the gene matches. This CDR3 is CASSAGANTGELFF. CDR3 coding DNA: TGTGCCAGTAGTGCGGGAGCGAACACCGGGGAGCTGTTTTTT.

The CDR3 nucleotides are TGTGCCAGCAGCAATAGCGGGGGTTCGGGAGATACGCAGTATTTT. It codes for CASSNSGGSGDTQYF. The rearrangement uses TRBV7-9 and TRBJ2-3; TRBD2 matches 9 bases. Per the germline V gene, CDR1 is SEHNR and CDR2 is FQNEAQ (reference sequence). The CDR3 runs 15 residues. The trim removed 5 bases at V and 5 bases at J, leaving 8 bases unmatched.

The chain employs TRBV6-1 and TRBJ1-5; D gene uncertain. Trimming shortened V by 9 bases and J by 0 bases, and 15 bases separated the two germline ends. The germline V gene encodes CDR1 MNHNS and CDR2 SASEGT. The CDR3 loop spans 15 amino acids. DNA for the CDR3: TGTGCCAGTGGGTGGGTTAGCGATAGCAATCAGCCCCAGCATTTT. This codes for CASGWVSDSNQPQHF.

This clone was detected only a few times. The chain links TRBV19 to TRBJ1-2, with unresolved D. This CDR3 is built from 14 residues. Germline loops: CDR1 LNHDA, CDR2 SQIVND (reference sequence). Deletions cut 4 bases from V and 6 bases from J, with 15 bases between. The CDR3: CASSTKDHADGYTF. The CDR3 bases are TGTGCCAGTAGTACCAAGGACCACGCGGATGGCTACACCTTC.

In DNA form, the CDR3 reads TGTGCCAGCAGCTTAGATCGTGGCGGGATGAACTACAATGAGCAGTTCTTC. It specifies CASSLDRGGMNYNEQFF. The chain couples TRBV11-2 to TRBJ2-1; the D gene is possibly TRBD2 (6 bases). The germline CDR1 and CDR2 sequences are SGHAT and FQNNGV. Between the trimmed V and J ends, which lost 0 bases and 3 bases, there was a span of 15 bases. This CDR3 contains 17 residues. Complete variable domain (other parts from reference TRBV11-2 and TRBJ2-1): EAGVAQSPRYKIIEKRQSVAFWCNPISGHATLYWYQQILGQGPKLLIQFQNNGVVDDSQLPKDRFSAERLKGVDSTLKIQPAKLEDSAVYLCASSLDRGGMNYNEQFFGPGTRLTVL.

This rearrangement joins TRBV7-2 to TRBJ2-7; 12 bases agree with TRBD1. The CDR3 contains 18 residues. V gave up 5 bases and J gave up 1 base; unmatched junction bases: 12. Germline CDR1 and CDR2: SGHTA and FQGNSA. CDR3 sequence (DNA): TGTGCCAGCAGCACCCTTCCCGGGACAGGGGGCGCGTCCTACGAGCAGTACTTC. The encoded protein is CASSTLPGTGGASYEQYF.